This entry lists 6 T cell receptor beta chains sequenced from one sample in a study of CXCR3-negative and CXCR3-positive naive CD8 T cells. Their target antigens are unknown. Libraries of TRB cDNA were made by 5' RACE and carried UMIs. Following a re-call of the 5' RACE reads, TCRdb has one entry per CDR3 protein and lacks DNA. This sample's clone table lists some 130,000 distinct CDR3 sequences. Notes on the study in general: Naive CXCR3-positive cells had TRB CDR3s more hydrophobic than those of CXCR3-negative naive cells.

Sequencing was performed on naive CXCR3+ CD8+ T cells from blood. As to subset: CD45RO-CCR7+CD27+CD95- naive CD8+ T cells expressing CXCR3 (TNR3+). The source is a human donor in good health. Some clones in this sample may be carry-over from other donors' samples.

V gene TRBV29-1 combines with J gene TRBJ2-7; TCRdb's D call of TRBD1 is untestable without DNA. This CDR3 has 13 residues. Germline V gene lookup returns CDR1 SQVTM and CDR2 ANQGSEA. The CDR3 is CSVGTGVSYEQYF.

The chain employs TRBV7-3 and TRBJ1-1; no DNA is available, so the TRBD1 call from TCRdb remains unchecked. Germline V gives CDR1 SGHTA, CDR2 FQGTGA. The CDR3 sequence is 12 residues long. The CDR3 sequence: CASGQMNTEAFF.

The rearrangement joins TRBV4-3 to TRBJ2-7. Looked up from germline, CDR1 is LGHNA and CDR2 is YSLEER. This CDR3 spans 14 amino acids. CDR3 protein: CASSQEWPPNEQYF.

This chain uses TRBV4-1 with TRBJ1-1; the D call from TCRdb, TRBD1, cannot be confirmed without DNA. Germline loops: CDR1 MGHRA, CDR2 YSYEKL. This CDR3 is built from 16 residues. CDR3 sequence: CASSQTTTGMNTEAFF.

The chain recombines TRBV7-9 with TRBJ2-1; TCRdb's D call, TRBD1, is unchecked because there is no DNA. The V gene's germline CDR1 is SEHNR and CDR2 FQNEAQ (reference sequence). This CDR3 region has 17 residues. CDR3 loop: CASSPPGQGAPDNEQFF. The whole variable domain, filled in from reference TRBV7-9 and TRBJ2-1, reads DTGVSQNPRHKITKRGQNVTFRCDPISEHNRLYWYRQTLGQGPEFLTYFQNEAQLEKSRLLSDRFSAERPKGSFSTLEIQRTEQGDSAMYLCASSPPGQGAPDNEQFFGPGTRLTVL.

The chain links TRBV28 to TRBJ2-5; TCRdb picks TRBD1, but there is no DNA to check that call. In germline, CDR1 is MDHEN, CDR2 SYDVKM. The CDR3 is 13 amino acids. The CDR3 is CASSPGILETQYF.